This T cell receptor beta chain was identified during a study of molecular identifiers for immune sequencing clone quantification. About the study: Five portions were made in replicates from RNA of 20,000 or 100,000 naive CD8 cells, and four underwent sequencing. Study outcomes and limitations: Clones above 20 RNA copies held over 97% of effector molecules, under 1% in naive cells. Identical TCR molecules can share a barcode, and this sharing could underestimate highly expanded clone sizes.

The sample holds many counts of this clonotype. Its matching antigen is unknown. TCRdb processed the PCR reads anew with MiXCR; each CDR3 protein has one entry. Among roughly 97,000 distinct CDR3 sequences listed, less than 25% were seen once. Germline lookup yields CDR1 MGHDK and CDR2 SYGVNS. Trimming cost V 4 bases and J 2 bases, with 15 bases left between them. This CDR3 has 15 residues. The gene calls are TRBV25-1 and TRBJ2-7; the D gene is possibly TRBD2 (5 bases). The origin of this receptor is a human donor in good health. Some libraries in this study had Jurkat cell RNA spiked in. Sequencing was performed on naive CD8+ T cells from blood, with Jurkat cell RNA spiked in. The subset denotes: FACS-sorted CD8+CD4-CCR7+CD45RA+ naive T cells. Here the CDR3 DNA reads TGTGCCAGCAGTGCCATCGGACTGTTGACCTACGAGCAGTACTTC. The encoded protein is CASSAIGLLTYEQYF.